These 19 T cell receptor beta chains share one sample of origin, sequenced in a study of T-cell reconstitution after alpha-beta-depleted transplantation in children. Unique molecular identifiers were used in preparing the TCRbeta library. Via MiXCR, TCRdb re-called the PCR reads, giving one row per CDR3 protein. This sample has 600,000 to 700,000 distinct CDR3 sequences, with about 15% found just once. The sequencing here drew on PBMCs from the stem cell graft donor, taken from the stem cell graft. These receptors were collected from a human donor who donated a stem cell graft to a child with acute myeloid leukemia.

V gene TRBV12-3 or TRBV12-4 combines with J gene TRBJ2-3; D is unresolved. The CDR3 is made up of 12 amino acids. The germline V and J ends were trimmed by 6 bases and 4 bases, with 8 bases remaining between them. CDR3 coding DNA: TGTGCCAGCAGGCAAACTTCAGATACGCAGTATTTT. It specifies CASRQTSDTQYF.

This clonotype was seen ten or more times. V usage is TRBV29-1 and J usage is TRBJ1-1; D is unresolved. Germline V CDR1 and CDR2: SQVTM, ANQGSEA. V shed 3 bases and J shed 1 base, with 21 bases lying between them. The CDR3 has 17 amino acids. The CDR3 is CSVDPSSGMPSNTEAFF. In DNA, the CDR3 is TGCAGCGTTGACCCCAGCTCGGGAATGCCCTCGAACACTGAAGCTTTCTTT.

This clonotype was recorded at least ten times. The J gene is TRBJ1-5, the V gene TRBV20-1; possibly TRBD1 for D (5 bases). V lost 1 base and J 5 bases, leaving 15 bases between the germline ends. Germline CDR1 reads DFQATT; CDR2 reads SNEGSKA (reference sequence). The CDR3 runs to 15 residues. CDR3 residues: CSARGAQGSYQPQHF. CDR3 coding DNA: TGCAGTGCTAGAGGGGCGCAGGGCTCCTATCAGCCCCAGCATTTT.

This clonotype was counted ten times or more. The CDR3 DNA reads as TGTGCCAGCAGTGGGCTAGCGGGGGGCTTTTCCTACAATGAGCAGTTCTTC. Translated, it gives CASSGLAGGFSYNEQFF. The chain couples TRBV25-1 to TRBJ2-1; 11 bases align to TRBD2. The ends lost 4 bases at V and 1 base at J; junction bases unmatched: 6. The germline V gene encodes CDR1 MGHDK and CDR2 SYGVNS. The CDR3 covers 17 residues. Based on the CDR3 plus reference TRBV25-1 and TRBJ2-1, the full variable domain is EADIYQTPRYLVIGTGKKITLECSQTMGHDKMYWYQQDPGMELHLIHYSYGVNSTEKGDLSSESTVSRIRTEHFPLTLESARPSHTSQYLCASSGLAGGFSYNEQFFGPGTRLTVL.

CDR3: CASSLYYRGSSSYEQYF. DNA of the CDR3: TGTGCCAGCAGCTTGTACTACCGGGGTAGTAGCTCCTACGAGCAGTACTTC. The chain joins TRBV5-5 to TRBJ2-7; D is possibly TRBD2 (5 bases). CDR3 length: 17 amino acids. Germline CDR1 is SGHKS and CDR2 is YYEKEE (reference sequence). Trimming left V 1 base short and J 0 bases short, with 17 bases between.

This chain uses TRBV28 with TRBJ2-3; D perhaps matches TRBD2 (6 bases). Germline CDR1 is MDHEN and CDR2 is SYDVKM. Trimming took off 5 bases at V and 2 bases at J, with 17 bases between the two ends. CDR3 length: 16 residues. The CDR3 sequence: CASSGGRPALTDTQYF. CDR3 in DNA: TGTGCCAGCAGTGGAGGGCGCCCGGCCCTCACAGATACGCAGTATTTT.

This chain connects TRBV11-2 to TRBJ2-7; 7 bases agree with TRBD1. The germline V gene encodes CDR1 SGHAT and CDR2 FQNNGV. CDR3 size: 15 residues. J lost 4 bases, V lost 5 bases, and 11 bases had no gene match. CDR3 protein: CASSPAQGKTYEQYV. DNA for the CDR3: TGTGCCAGCAGCCCGGCACAGGGGAAGACTTACGAGCAGTACGTC.

This clonotype was recorded many times. The V and J genes are TRBV20-1 and TRBJ1-4; 8 bases agree with TRBD1. CDR1 is DFQATT and CDR2 is SNEGSKA in the germline V gene (reference sequence). The CDR3 consists of 15 residues. The V segment lost 3 bases and the J segment 7 bases; nucleotides outside the gene matches: 10. Here the CDR3 reads CSARTGQGRGEKLFF. Here the CDR3 DNA reads TGCAGTGCTAGGACTGGACAGGGACGGGGTGAAAAACTGTTTTTT.

This clonotype was recorded at least ten times. This chain links TRBV20-1 with TRBJ2-7; 8 positions agree with TRBD2. The ends lost 6 bases at V and 1 base at J; junction bases unmatched: 5. The germline gives CDR1 DFQATT, CDR2 SNEGSKA (reference sequence). CDR3 length: 13 amino acids. CDR3 protein: CSAPSGGSYEQYV. The CDR3 nucleotides read TGCAGTGCACCCTCGGGGGGGTCCTACGAGCAGTACGTC.

This clonotype was picked up many times. The CDR3 DNA reads as TGCAGTGCTAGAGATCCCAAGGTCCTACTACTAGCGGGGGCTACAGATACGCAGTATTTT. Its translation is CSARDPKVLLLAGATDTQYF. The chain recombines TRBV20-1 with TRBJ2-3, with 11 bases aligning to TRBD2. The CDR3 extends over 20 amino acids. Germline CDR1 and CDR2: DFQATT and SNEGSKA (reference sequence). The J segment lost 3 bases and the V segment lost 0 bases, leaving 17 bases of the junction unmatched.

This clonotype was observed a few times. CDR3 protein: CASSLVRGVNEQFF. The CDR3 region has the DNA TGTGCCAGCAGCTTGGTCAGGGGGGTCAATGAGCAGTTCTTC. The gene calls are TRBV5-6 and TRBJ2-1, with D possibly matching TRBD1 (7 bases). V lost 0 bases, J lost 6 bases, and 10 bases lay in between. Germline V gives CDR1 SGHDT, CDR2 YYEEEE. The CDR3 loop spans 14 amino acids.

This clonotype was picked up a small number of times. A read error may account for a junction end that differs from germline. The gene calls are TRBV5-6 and TRBJ1-5; no firm D call. The germline V gene has CDR1 SGHDT and CDR2 YYEEEE. The CDR3 extends over 14 amino acids. CDR3 coding DNA: TGTGCCAGCAGCTTAGGTGCAGTTAATCACCCCCAGCATTTT. It yields the protein CASSLGAVNHPQHF.

This clonotype was seen only once. The chain joins TRBV20-1 to TRBJ2-2; 10 bases agree with TRBD2. The germline V gene has CDR1 DFQATT and CDR2 SNEGSKA (reference sequence). CDR3 length: 14 residues. The CDR3 loop reads CCARTSGNTGELFF. CDR3 nucleotide sequence: TGCTGCGCTCGGACTAGCGGAAACACCGGGGAGCTGTTTTTT.

As to this clonotype: This sequence may be a read error, since a much larger clone differs from it by one base. This chain connects TRBV20-1 to TRBJ2-5, with 8 positions matching TRBD2. J lost 7 bases, V lost 2 bases, and 15 bases had no gene match. Germline values: CDR1 DFQATT, CDR2 SNEGSKA (reference sequence). This CDR3 region has 16 residues. The DNA of the CDR3 is TGCAGTGCTAGATCCGCCGGGAGGGCCCTCAAAGCGACCCAGTACTTC. It codes for CSARSAGRALKATQYF.

V gene TRBV20-1 combines with J gene TRBJ1-6; D unclear. This CDR3 spans 12 amino acids. CDR1 is DFQATT and CDR2 is SNEGSKA in the germline V gene (reference sequence). This chain's CDR3 is CRPQNGNSPLHF. As DNA, the CDR3 is TGCAGGCCGCAGAATGGGAATTCACCCCTCCACTTT.

This chain joins TRBV6-6 and TRBJ2-5; 11 bases agree with TRBD2. CDR1 is MNHNY and CDR2 is SVGAGI in the germline V gene (reference sequence). The junction had 12 bases not matched to a gene; V was cut back by 10 bases and J by 5 bases. The CDR3 is made up of 15 amino acids. CDR3 loop: CATNLRLAGRETQYF. CDR3 DNA: TGTGCCACCAATTTAAGACTAGCGGGGAGGGAGACCCAGTACTTC.

This clonotype showed up many times. The rearrangement joins TRBV20-1 to TRBJ1-2; D perhaps matches TRBD1 (6 bases). Germline V gene data show CDR1 as DFQATT and CDR2 as SNEGSKA (reference sequence). This CDR3 has 16 amino acids. V lost 5 bases and J lost 1, with 20 bases in between. The CDR3 region has the DNA TGCAGTGCTCTTATCACTACAGGGCAGGATAACTATGGCTACACCTTC. Residues: CSALITTGQDNYGYTF.

The chain links TRBV5-6 to TRBJ2-1; TRBD2 is a possible D gene (5 bases). V was shortened by 0 bases and J by 1 base, with 8 bases between the two germline ends. The CDR3 length is 15 residues. Germline CDR1 reads SGHDT; CDR2 reads YYEEEE. This CDR3 reads CASSLGAESYNEQFF. The DNA of the CDR3 is TGTGCCAGCAGCTTGGGAGCGGAGTCCTACAATGAGCAGTTCTTC.

The chain has TRBV20-1 and TRBJ1-4; tentative D call: TRBD1 (5 bases). This CDR3 contains 15 residues. CDR1 is DFQATT, CDR2 SNEGSKA, per germline (reference sequence). CDR3 nucleotides: TGCTTCTCGGGGGAGGGAGGATGGACTAATGAAAAACTGTTTTTT. This gives the protein CFSGEGGWTNEKLFF.